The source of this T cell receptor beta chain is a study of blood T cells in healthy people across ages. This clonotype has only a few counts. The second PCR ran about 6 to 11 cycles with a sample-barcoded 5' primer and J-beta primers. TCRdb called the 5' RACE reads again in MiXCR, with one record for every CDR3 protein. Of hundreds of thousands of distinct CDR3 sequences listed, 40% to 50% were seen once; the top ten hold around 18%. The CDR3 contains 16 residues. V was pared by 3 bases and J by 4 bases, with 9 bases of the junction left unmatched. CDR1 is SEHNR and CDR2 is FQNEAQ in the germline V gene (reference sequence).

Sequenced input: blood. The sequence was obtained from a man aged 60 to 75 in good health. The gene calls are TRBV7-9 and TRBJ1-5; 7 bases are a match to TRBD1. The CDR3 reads CASSFGLQGGNQPQHF. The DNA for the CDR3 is TGTGCCAGCAGCTTCGGACTCCAGGGGGGAAATCAGCCCCAGCATTTT.